The 4 T cell receptor beta chains in this list originate from one sample, sequenced in a study of T cells after yellow fever vaccination (dated by TCRdb to between 2018 and 2021). The sample's treatment or condition, from its label and the paper: live attenuated yellow fever vaccine strain. The method was 5' RACE. The listed sequencing device is Illumina NovaSeq 6000. The public sequencing data were trimmed at Q25 with fastp and processed into clonotypes with MiXCR by TCRdb, which kept only in-frame beta chains. A single entry per CDR3 protein holds the most common genes and DNA from its merged rows. Recorded for this sample are 150,000 to 200,000 distinct CDR3 sequences; over 7% of them occurred a single time. Of the sample, around 35% is held by the ten largest clones. Material: CD8+ T cells sorted from PBMCs, obtained 45 days after the yellow fever booster vaccination. These TCRs come from a man between 18 and 35 years old who received the YFV17D yellow fever vaccine.

In its sample, this clonotype was seen a few times. The CDR3 reads CSVEAVRDSYPYEQYF. The CDR3 DNA follows: TGCAGCGTTGAAGCCGTCCGGGACAGCTACCCCTACGAGCAGTACTTC. The chain links TRBV29-1 to TRBJ2-7; 7 positions agree with TRBD1. CDR1 and CDR2 from the germline V gene are SQVTM and ANQGSEA. The CDR3 has 16 amino acids. After removal of 1 base from V and 2 bases from J, the junction contained 11 bases not matched to a gene.

V gene TRBV12-3 or TRBV12-4 combines with J gene TRBJ2-4; 7 nucleotides match TRBD1. The CDR3 is 16 amino acids. Unmatched junction bases numbered 15, after V lost 8 bases and J lost 5 bases. CDR3 nucleotide sequence: TGTGCCAGCTCCCTCGGACAGGTTTCTATCGAAAACATTCAGTACTTC. Its translation is CASSLGQVSIENIQYF.

The chain couples TRBV29-1 to TRBJ2-3, with TRBD2 as a possible D gene (6 bases). V was cut by 1 base and J by 2 bases, with 13 bases left in between. Germline CDR1 reads SQVTM; CDR2 reads ANQGSEA. The CDR3 has 15 residues. The CDR3 nucleotides are TGCAGCGTTGAAGGAATCGGCGGGAACACAGATACGCAGTATTTT. It codes for CSVEGIGGNTDTQYF.

This clonotype occurred a few times. The V call is TRBV9, the J call TRBJ2-1, with 9 positions matching TRBD2. Germline CDR1 reads SGDLS; CDR2 reads YYNGEE. With V trimmed by 2 bases and J by 9 bases, 6 bases remained unmatched. CDR3 length equals 14 residues. The CDR3: CASSVLLAGPEQFF. CDR3 sequence (DNA): TGTGCCAGCAGCGTCTTACTAGCGGGTCCTGAGCAGTTCTTC.